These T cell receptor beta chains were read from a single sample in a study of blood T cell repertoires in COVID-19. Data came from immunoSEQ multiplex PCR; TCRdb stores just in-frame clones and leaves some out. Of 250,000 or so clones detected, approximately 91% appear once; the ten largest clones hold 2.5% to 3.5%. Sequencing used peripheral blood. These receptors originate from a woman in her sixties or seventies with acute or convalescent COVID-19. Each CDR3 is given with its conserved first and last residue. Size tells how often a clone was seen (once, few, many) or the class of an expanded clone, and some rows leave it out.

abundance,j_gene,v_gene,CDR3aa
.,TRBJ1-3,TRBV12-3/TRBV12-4,CASSRGQGNTIYF
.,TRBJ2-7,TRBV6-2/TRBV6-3,CASSSLAQSSYEQYF
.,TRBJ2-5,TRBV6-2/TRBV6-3,CASSYDTSGRQTQYF
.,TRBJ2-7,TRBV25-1,CASSPSAGTGGSEQYF
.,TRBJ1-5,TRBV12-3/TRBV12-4,CASSPGGEQPQHF
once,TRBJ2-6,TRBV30,CAWSVRAGGYDLTF
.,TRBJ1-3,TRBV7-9,CASSIQGGGNTIYF
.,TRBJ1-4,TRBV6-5,CASRRQVANEKLFF
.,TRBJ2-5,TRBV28,CASGRGGLETQYF
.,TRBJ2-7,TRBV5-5,CASSPTIDRSYEQYF